Each of the 18 T cell receptor beta chains below was sequenced from the same sample in a study of OX40 agonist ivuxolimab in advanced cancers. TCRdb keeps only in-frame clones here, not all; method: immunoSEQ multiplex PCR. The sample shows 15,000 or so clones, approximately 83% of them seen only once. The source was CD4+ or CD8+ T cells sorted from blood, collected in a trial of the OX40 agonist ivuxolimab. Receptor source: an adult with an advanced solid tumor such as melanoma, head and neck, liver or kidney cancer.

This chain connects TRBV5-6 to TRBJ1-1; D remains unclear. The CDR3 loop spans 11 amino acids. V lost 3 bases and J lost 4, with 4 bases in between. The germline V gene has CDR1 SGHDT and CDR2 YYEEEE. The CDR3 DNA sequence: TGTGCCAGCAGCTCCTTCACTGAAGCTTTCTTT. Protein sequence: CASSSFTEAFF.

This chain uses TRBV4-3 with TRBJ2-3, with 11 bases that match TRBD2. The CDR3 has 19 amino acids. V gave up 0 bases and J gave up 6 bases; unmatched junction bases: 14. The V gene's germline CDR1 is LGHNA and CDR2 YSLEER. CDR3 loop: CASSQDPPYVAGGTDTQYF. The CDR3, as DNA: TGCGCCAGCAGCCAAGACCCCCCCTACGTAGCGGGAGGGACGGATACGCAGTATTTT.

This clone occurred a few times. The chain employs TRBV6-6 and TRBJ2-2; 10 bases are a match to TRBD2. The CDR3 consists of 15 residues. Germline V gene sequence: CDR1 MNHNY, CDR2 SVGAGI (reference sequence). Trimming removed 8 bases from V and 7 bases from J; junction bases left unmatched: 10. CDR3 DNA: TGTGCCAGCCGCATCACTAGCGGGATGTTCGGGGAGCTGTTTTTT. Translating it yields CASRITSGMFGELFF.

The chain employs TRBV28 and TRBJ2-3; D unresolved. The V end lost 1 base, the J end lost 5 bases, and 4 bases lay between the germline ends. CDR1 is MDHEN, CDR2 SYDVKM, per germline. The CDR3 consists of 12 residues. The CDR3 spells CASSLYGDTQYF. CDR3 bases: TGTGCCAGCAGTTTATATGGAGATACGCAGTATTTT.

V usage is TRBV6-1 and J usage is TRBJ2-7; D is unclear. V shed 1 base and J shed 3 bases, with 13 bases lying between them. Germline V gives CDR1 MNHNS, CDR2 SASEGT. The CDR3 consists of 15 residues. CDR3 nucleotides: TGTGCCAGCAGTGAAGGCTTGGGCTCGGTCTACGAGCAGTACTTC. It specifies CASSEGLGSVYEQYF.

There are a few counts of this clone. The chain has TRBV11-2 and TRBJ1-1; TRBD1 aligns across 7 bases. This CDR3 is 14 amino acids long. Germline V gene lookup returns CDR1 SGHAT and CDR2 FQNNGV. V gave up 6 bases and J gave up 4 bases; unmatched junction bases: 8. The CDR3 sequence is CASRQGGWGTEAFF. The CDR3 DNA reads as TGTGCCAGCAGACAAGGGGGCTGGGGCACTGAAGCTTTCTTT.

This clone was counted a single time. The V gene is TRBV19, the J gene TRBJ1-5; D uncertain. CDR3 length equals 9 residues. CDR1 LNHDA and CDR2 SQIVND come from the germline V gene (reference sequence). Trimming cost V 11 bases and J 5 bases, with 4 bases left between them. The CDR3 nucleotides are TGTGCCGGATATCAGCCCCAGCATTTT. It yields the protein CAGYQPQHF.

This clone was seen just once. V is TRBV13 and J is TRBJ2-1; D not resolved. Germline V CDR1 and CDR2: PRHDT, FYEKMQ (reference sequence). Trimming removed 7 bases at V and 4 bases at J, with 23 bases between. This CDR3 is built from 17 residues. The CDR3 DNA is TGTGCCAGCACCCTCTCCCTCCTTAAGGGCCCATACAATGAGCAGTTCTTC. As protein: CASTLSLLKGPYNEQFF. The full variable domain, its missing parts supplied by reference TRBV13 and TRBJ2-1, is AAGVIQSPRHLIKEKRETATLKCYPIPRHDTVYWYQQGPGQDPQFLISFYEKMQSDKGSIPDRFSAQQFSDYHSELNMSSLELGDSALYFCASTLSLLKGPYNEQFFGPGTRLTVL.

This clone was detected once. This chain links TRBV4-3 with TRBJ2-5; 13 bases align to TRBD2. Germline CDR1 is LGHNA and CDR2 is YSLEER. The CDR3 consists of 14 residues. With V trimmed by 4 bases and J by 5 bases, 1 base remained unmatched. CDR3 coding DNA: TGCGCCAGCAGCCCGACTAGCGGGAGGGAGACCCAGTACTTC. Protein product: CASSPTSGRETQYF.

The chain carries TRBV9 and TRBJ1-2; the D gene is possibly TRBD1 (5 bases). The length of the CDR3 is 13 residues. The germline CDR1 and CDR2 sequences are SGDLS and YYNGEE. V was shortened by 0 bases and J by 7 bases, with 10 bases between the two germline ends. The CDR3 here is CASSVGGVGGYTF. In nucleotides, the CDR3 is TGTGCCAGCAGCGTAGGGGGGGTAGGTGGCTACACCTTC.

The rearrangement joins TRBV9 to TRBJ2-6; D remains ambiguous. Germline CDR1 SGDLS, CDR2 YYNGEE. V was cut by 4 bases and J by 1 base, with 6 bases left in between. There are 14 residues in the CDR3. CDR3 loop: CASSFLSGANVLTF. CDR3 DNA: TGTGCCAGCAGCTTTCTATCTGGGGCCAACGTCCTGACTTTC.

Details on this clone: In the same sample, other DNA sequences code for this CDR3. This rearrangement joins TRBV11-3 to TRBJ2-2, with D unresolved. The V and J ends lost 3 bases and 6 bases respectively, with 26 bases between them. The CDR3 spans 19 residues. CDR1 and CDR2 (germline): SGHNT, YENEEA. The CDR3 sequence is CASSFQGDQGRSVPGELFF. In DNA, the CDR3 is TGTGCCAGCAGCTTCCAAGGAGATCAAGGTCGATCAGTCCCCGGGGAGCTGTTTTTT.

The chain joins TRBV28 to TRBJ2-4, with 7 bases aligning to TRBD2. The germline gives CDR1 MDHEN, CDR2 SYDVKM. J was trimmed by 15 bases and V by 4 bases; bases with no gene match: 15. This CDR3 has 14 amino acids. CDR3 protein: CASSSRESLLSGYF. CDR3 in DNA: TGTGCCAGCAGTTCGCGGGAGTCCCTTTTGTCGGGGTACTTC.

J is TRBJ2-3 and V is TRBV9, with 7 bases matching TRBD2. The ends lost 0 bases at V and 2 bases at J; junction bases unmatched: 3. This CDR3 is 15 amino acids long. Germline lookup yields CDR1 SGDLS and CDR2 YYNGEE. The CDR3 sequence is CASSVGGRATDTQYF. CDR3 in DNA: TGTGCCAGCAGCGTAGGAGGGAGGGCCACAGATACGCAGTATTTT.

The chain has TRBV6-5 and TRBJ2-7, with D uncertain. The CDR3 is 12 amino acids. Germline V gene data show CDR1 as MNHEY and CDR2 as SVGAGI. Trimming left V 5 bases short and J 3 bases short, with 8 bases between. The CDR3 coding sequence is TGTGCCAGCAGTCTTGGGCGCTACGAGCAGTACTTC. Its translation is CASSLGRYEQYF.

By share, this clone counts as medium-sized. The V call is TRBV18, the J call TRBJ2-7, with TRBD2 identical over 9 bases. There are 15 residues in the CDR3. Germline CDR1 reads KGHSH; CDR2 reads LQKENI. The ends lost 5 bases at V and 0 bases at J; junction bases unmatched: 5. CDR3 in amino acids: CASSVGTSFSYEQYF. DNA for the CDR3: TGTGCCAGCTCAGTCGGGACTAGCTTCTCCTACGAGCAGTACTTC.

The V and J genes are TRBV10-2 and TRBJ1-1; D is unresolved. In germline, CDR1 is WSHSY, CDR2 SAAADI. Trimming cost V 0 bases and J 4 bases, with 3 bases left between them. The CDR3 sequence is 12 residues long. The CDR3 region is CASSESFTEAFF. The CDR3 DNA reads TGCGCCAGCAGTGAGTCGTTCACTGAAGCTTTCTTT.

This sequence joins TRBV28 and TRBJ2-7, with 9 bases fitting TRBD2. Losses at the gene ends were 6 bases for V and 2 bases for J; bases not matched to a gene: 8. The CDR3 runs to 15 residues. Germline V gene lookup returns CDR1 MDHEN and CDR2 SYDVKM. The CDR3 region is CASRRERTSAYEQYF. The CDR3 DNA reads TGTGCCAGCAGACGAGAGCGGACTAGCGCCTACGAGCAGTACTTC.